Presented here are 8 T cell receptor beta chains from one specimen sequenced in a study of cytomegalovirus exposure and HLA in healthy donors. PCR used 60 Vbeta primers and 13 Jbeta primers. Method: immunoSEQ multiplex PCR; TCRdb's copy keeps in-frame clones and lacks some. The sample lists roughly 220,000 clones; approximately 79% were seen once. Material for sequencing was PBMCs. These receptors all come from a man aged 45-60 years in good health and CMV-seronegative.

This chain links TRBV28 with TRBJ2-7, with 11 bases that match TRBD2. The trim removed 2 bases at V and 3 bases at J, leaving 3 bases unmatched. The CDR3 length is 15 residues. CDR1 is MDHEN, CDR2 SYDVKM, per germline. The CDR3 DNA reads as TGTGCCAGCAGTTTAATCGGGACTAGCGGCTACGAGCAGTACTTC. Translated, it gives CASSLIGTSGYEQYF.

The chain uses TRBV11-2 and TRBJ2-3; 9 bases match TRBD1. CDR3 length: 14 amino acids. Looked up from germline, CDR1 is SGHAT and CDR2 is FQNNGV. With 6 bases clipped from V and 2 bases from J, the junction kept 3 bases outside the gene matches. In nucleotides, the CDR3 is TGTGCCAGCAGGGGGACAGGGTACACAGATACGCAGTATTTT. This codes for CASRGTGYTDTQYF.

The chain has TRBV4-2 and TRBJ2-5, with 10 bases aligning to TRBD2. The CDR3 has 20 amino acids. The ends lost 3 bases at V and 2 bases at J; junction bases unmatched: 18. Looked up from germline, CDR1 is LGHNA and CDR2 is YNFKEQ. Written as DNA, the CDR3 is TGTGCCAGCAGCCAGGGGAGGAGATGGAGAGCGGGAGGGTTGCAAGAGACCCAGTACTTC. Amino acids: CASSQGRRWRAGGLQETQYF.

As for this clone: The junction differs from germline at one of its ends, possibly a read error. The chain carries TRBV4-1 and TRBJ1-6; TRBD1 aligns across 10 bases. Germline assignment: CDR1 MGHRA and CDR2 YSYEKL. CDR3 size: 15 residues. The CDR3 DNA reads as TGCGCCAGCAGCCAAAGGACAGGGGGGAATTCATCCCTCCACTTT. Its protein product is CASSQRTGGNSSLHF.

The chain has TRBV28 and TRBJ1-1; maybe TRBD1 (5 bases). The CDR3 loop spans 16 amino acids. V lost 5 bases and J 3 bases, leaving 19 bases between the germline ends. From germline, CDR1 is MDHEN and CDR2 SYDVKM. DNA of the CDR3: TGTGCCAGCAGTCCTGGACACTTGGGAAGGCACACTGAAGCTTTCTTT. Protein: CASSPGHLGRHTEAFF.

The genes are TRBV10-3 and TRBJ2-3; D might be TRBD2 (5 bases). V gave up 10 bases and J gave up 6 bases, with 8 bases separating them. Germline lookup yields CDR1 ENHRY and CDR2 SYGVKD. This CDR3 contains 10 residues. The CDR3 region has the DNA TGTGCCACTTGGAGGGATACGCAGTATTTT. Residues: CATWRDTQYF.

This chain uses TRBV18 with TRBJ1-1, with unresolved D. Deletions cut 2 bases from V and 2 bases from J, with 15 bases between. This CDR3 is built from 16 residues. Germline loops: CDR1 KGHSH, CDR2 LQKENI. CDR3 loop: CASSPLWQKLNTEAFF. In nucleotides, the CDR3 is TGTGCCAGCTCACCATTGTGGCAGAAACTAAACACTGAAGCTTTCTTT.

The chain is built from TRBV30 and TRBJ2-5; perhaps TRBD1 as D (6 bases). The CDR3 is made up of 15 amino acids. V was clipped by 0 bases and J by 2 bases, with 13 bases between them. Germline assignment: CDR1 GTSNPN and CDR2 SVGIG (reference sequence). The CDR3 loop reads CAWSVQGGWQETQYF. The CDR3, as DNA: TGTGCCTGGAGTGTACAAGGGGGATGGCAAGAGACCCAGTACTTC.